These 20 T cell receptor beta chains were sequenced from one sample in a study of T cell responses to AZD1222 COVID-19 vaccine. Profiling relied on immunoSEQ multiplex PCR, and the TCRdb table lists in-frame clones only, not all of them. The sample yields around 180,000 clones, 90% seen once. This specimen was peripheral blood, taken on day 0 of AZD1222 vaccination. The receptors here all came from an adult in good health.

The chain employs TRBV24-1 and TRBJ2-7; D could derive from TRBD1 or TRBD2 (5 bases each). V was cut by 4 bases and J by 8 bases, with 14 bases left in between. Germline V gene data show CDR1 as KGHDR and CDR2 as SFDVKD. This CDR3 comprises 13 residues. The CDR3 DNA sequence: TGTGCCACCAGTGAGTTCGAGGGGACCAAGCAGTACTTC. Translation: CATSEFEGTKQYF.

The rearrangement links TRBV18 to TRBJ1-6; D may be TRBD1 (5 bases). The CDR3 is made up of 14 amino acids. From germline, CDR1 is KGHSH and CDR2 LQKENI. The germline V and J ends were trimmed by 2 bases and 8 bases, with 10 bases remaining between them. DNA for the CDR3: TGTGCCAGCTCACCATCAGGGCGGGATTCACCCCTCCACTTT. Protein sequence: CASSPSGRDSPLHF.

This clone was recorded only once. The chain uses TRBV29-1 and TRBJ1-2; no firm D call. The CDR3 is 14 residues long. Germline values: CDR1 SQVTM, CDR2 ANQGSEA. Trimming removed 4 bases at V and 7 bases at J, with 19 bases between. CDR3 DNA sequence: TGCAGCGTTGTTTACTTACACTCTCTCCCTGGCTACACCTTC. Its protein is CSVVYLHSLPGYTF.

The genes are TRBV30 and TRBJ1-2; 8 bases are shared with TRBD1. Per the germline V gene, CDR1 is GTSNPN and CDR2 is SVGIG (reference sequence). The CDR3 has 18 residues. After removal of 3 bases from V and 4 bases from J, the junction contained 19 bases not matched to a gene. CDR3 DNA: TGTGCCTGGAGCCCGCGCCCCGGACAGGGCACTCCCTTCTATGGCTACACCTTC. Residues: CAWSPRPGQGTPFYGYTF.

The rearrangement uses TRBV6-4 and TRBJ2-7; D is ambiguous. The V gene's germline CDR1 is MRHNA and CDR2 SNTAGT. The CDR3 consists of 14 residues. Trimming took off 6 bases at V and 0 bases at J, with 12 bases between the two ends. CDR3 coding DNA: TGTGCCAGCAGGCCCGTAGTCGGCTCCTACGAGCAGTACTTC. This codes for CASRPVVGSYEQYF.

The V call is TRBV30, the J call TRBJ2-5; TRBD1 matches 11 bases. The CDR3 extends over 15 amino acids. The V gene's germline CDR1 is GTSNPN and CDR2 SVGIG (reference sequence). V lost 3 bases, J lost 5 bases, and 8 bases stayed unmatched. This CDR3 is CAWRTGQGAFETQYF. The DNA for the CDR3 is TGTGCCTGGAGAACTGGACAGGGGGCCTTTGAGACCCAGTACTTC.

This chain uses TRBV5-4 with TRBJ1-2, with D perhaps matching TRBD1 (6 bases). The germline CDR1 and CDR2 sequences are SGHNT and YYREEE (reference sequence). V was shortened by 2 bases and J by 2 bases, with 10 bases between the two germline ends. The CDR3 has 14 amino acids. CDR3 amino acids: CASSFGTQNYGYTF. CDR3 coding DNA: TGTGCCAGCAGCTTCGGGACACAGAACTATGGCTACACCTTC.

This clone showed up just once. V and J are TRBV3-1 (or the pseudogene TRBV3-2) and TRBJ1-2, with TRBD1 matching 10 bases. Germline V gene lookup returns CDR1 LGHDT and CDR2 YNNKEL (reference sequence). The trim removed 2 bases at V and 5 bases at J, leaving 8 bases unmatched. The CDR3 sequence is 16 residues long. CDR3 region: CASSQTTGTGVYGYTF. The CDR3 nucleotides are TGTGCCAGCAGCCAAACTACCGGGACAGGGGTGTATGGCTACACCTTC.

J is TRBJ2-5 and V is TRBV14; D is unclear. Trimming took 1 base from V and 1 from J, leaving 10 bases between them. Germline CDR1 and CDR2: SGHDN and FVKESK. The CDR3 consists of 15 residues. This CDR3 reads CASSQALHGQETQYF. DNA for the CDR3: TGTGCCAGCAGCCAAGCCTTGCATGGCCAAGAGACCCAGTACTTC.

V is TRBV5-4 and J is TRBJ2-3; 9 positions match TRBD2. CDR1 SGHNT and CDR2 YYREEE come from the germline V gene (reference sequence). V lost 3 bases and J lost 3; bases outside the gene matches: 5. The CDR3 consists of 15 residues. In DNA form, the CDR3 reads TGTGCCAGCAGCTGGGGGACTAGCTTGACAGATACGCAGTATTTT. Translating gives CASSWGTSLTDTQYF. Full variable domain (remainder filled in from reference TRBV5-4 and TRBJ2-3): ETGVTQSPTHLIKTRGQQVTLRCSSQSGHNTVSWYQQALGQGPQFIFQYYREEENGRGNFPPRFSGLQFPNYSSELNVNALELDDSALYLCASSWGTSLTDTQYFGPGTRLTVL.

V usage is TRBV7-9 and J usage is TRBJ1-5; possible D gene TRBD1, 6 bases. V was clipped by 1 base and J by 4 bases, with 14 bases between them. There are 16 residues in the CDR3. Germline assignment: CDR1 SEHNR and CDR2 FQNEAQ (reference sequence). In DNA form, the CDR3 reads TGTGCCAGCAGCTTAGTTACCGGGGGCCTAAATCAGCCCCAGCATTTT. Translated, it gives CASSLVTGGLNQPQHF.

The rearrangement links TRBV2 to TRBJ1-6, with D possibly TRBD1 on 6 matching bases. V was cut by 5 bases and J by 10 bases, with 21 bases left in between. From germline, CDR1 is SNHLY and CDR2 FYNNEI. This CDR3 region has 16 residues. The CDR3 spells CASSRPKTGRGSPLHF. The CDR3 nucleotides read TGTGCCAGCAGTAGACCGAAGACAGGCCGGGGGTCACCCCTCCACTTT.

The chain carries TRBV3-1 (or the pseudogene TRBV3-2) and TRBJ1-4; D remains unclear. The ends were cut back, 10 bases at V and 10 bases at J, with 19 bases in the middle. Per germline, CDR1 LGHDT and CDR2 YNNKEL (reference sequence). This CDR3 spans 13 amino acids. The CDR3 loop reads CATAGSLQGKLFF. The DNA of the CDR3 is TGTGCCACTGCGGGAAGCCTTCAAGGAAAACTGTTTTTT.

This rearrangement joins TRBV7-9 to TRBJ2-2; tentatively, D is TRBD1 (5 bases). The germline V gene has CDR1 SEHNR and CDR2 FQNEAQ (reference sequence). This CDR3 spans 16 amino acids. Trimming stripped 0 bases from V and 6 bases from J, with 14 bases between. As DNA, the CDR3 is TGTGCCAGCAGCTTAGCGCAGCATTGGGGCGCCGGGGAGCTGTTTTTT. As protein: CASSLAQHWGAGELFF.

V is TRBV20-1 and J is TRBJ2-1; D not resolved. The CDR3 length is 10 residues. V dropped 2 bases and J dropped 5 bases, with 1 base sitting between them. The germline CDR1 and CDR2 sequences are DFQATT and SNEGSKA (reference sequence). The DNA for the CDR3 is TGCAGTGCTAGAAACAATGAGCAGTTCTTC. It specifies CSARNNEQFF.

This chain uses TRBV27 with TRBJ2-1; TRBD1 aligns across 7 bases. Germline V lookup: CDR1 MNHEY, CDR2 SMNVEV (reference sequence). V lost 5 bases and J lost 2; bases outside the gene matches: 6. CDR3 length: 15 amino acids. CDR3 DNA sequence: TGTGCCAGCAGTCCGAGGGGGCACCCCTACAATGAGCAGTTCTTC. This encodes CASSPRGHPYNEQFF.

The chain recombines TRBV7-9 with TRBJ1-2; D gene uncertain. The V end was cut by 11 bases, the J end by 4 bases, with 20 bases between. From germline, CDR1 is SEHNR and CDR2 FQNEAQ (reference sequence). The CDR3 has 14 amino acids. The CDR3 DNA sequence: TGTGCCTCCCGCCCCGAACATCAATCCTATGGCTACACCTTC. It is translated as CASRPEHQSYGYTF.

This clone turned up a few times. For the CDR3, the DNA is TGTGCCATCAGTGGGTCGAACACCGGGGAGCTGTTTTTT. This sequence encodes CAISGSNTGELFF. V and J are TRBV10-3 and TRBJ2-2; D is undetermined. Trimming removed 4 bases at V and 0 bases at J, with 3 bases between. Germline V gene sequence: CDR1 ENHRY, CDR2 SYGVKD. The CDR3 contains 13 residues.

The chain links TRBV10-3 to TRBJ1-5, with 7 bases that match TRBD1. The germline CDR1 and CDR2 sequences are ENHRY and SYGVKD. The CDR3 runs 14 residues. V dropped 4 bases and J dropped 2; count of bases not matched to a gene: 2. The CDR3 DNA sequence: TGTGCCATCAGTGTTGGGACAGGCAATCAGCCCCAGCATTTT. Translating gives CAISVGTGNQPQHF.

The chain employs TRBV5-4 and TRBJ2-7; 10 bases line up with TRBD1. The CDR3 totals 14 residues. J was trimmed by 2 bases and V by 3 bases; bases with no gene match: 2. Germline CDR1 reads SGHNT; CDR2 reads YYREEE (reference sequence). The CDR3 region has the DNA TGTGCCAGCAGCTGGGGACAGGGGCCCTACGAGCAGTACTTC. Translation: CASSWGQGPYEQYF.